One and the same sample provided the 6 T cell receptor beta chains below, sequenced in a study of blood T cell repertoires in COVID-19. The protocol was immunoSEQ multiplex PCR, while the TCRdb copy is restricted to in-frame clones and leaves out a portion. The sample has roughly 150,000 clones; 81% are singletons. The sequencing input was peripheral blood. The receptors here all came from a man in his 60s with active or convalescent COVID-19.

The chain employs TRBV6-6 and TRBJ2-6, with 9 bases identical to TRBD1. The junction had 9 bases not matched to a gene; V was cut back by 5 bases and J by 4 bases. Germline V CDR1 and CDR2: MNHNY, SVGAGI (reference sequence). This CDR3 region has 17 residues. CDR3 protein: CASSPGQGALGANVLTF. The CDR3, as DNA: TGTGCCAGCAGTCCGGGACAGGGTGCTCTCGGGGCCAACGTCCTGACTTTC.

This clone was observed once. The chain employs TRBV2 and TRBJ2-3; 13 bases line up with TRBD2. Germline values: CDR1 SNHLY, CDR2 FYNNEI. The CDR3 runs to 15 residues. The junction had 5 bases not matched to a gene; V was cut back by 4 bases and J by 7 bases. The CDR3 DNA follows: TGTGCCAGCAGTGCAACTAGCGGGGGGGTCTATACGCAGTATTTT. Protein sequence: CASSATSGGVYTQYF.

The chain employs TRBV3-1 (or the pseudogene TRBV3-2) and TRBJ2-1; D perhaps matches TRBD2 (6 bases). V shed 0 bases and J shed 4 bases, with 10 bases lying between them. Germline CDR1 is LGHDT and CDR2 is YNNKEL (reference sequence). The CDR3 is made up of 15 amino acids. CDR3 bases: TGTGCCAGCAGCCAAGATGACGCGGGGTACAATGAGCAGTTCTTC. It codes for CASSQDDAGYNEQFF.

The table lists this clone with a few counts. The chain recombines TRBV4-2 with TRBJ1-4; TRBD1 aligns across 8 bases. Germline CDR1 is LGHNA and CDR2 is YNFKEQ. The V segment lost 4 bases and the J segment 4 bases; nucleotides outside the gene matches: 2. The CDR3 has 14 amino acids. DNA of the CDR3: TGTGCCAGCAGCCCGGGACAGGATAATGAAAAACTGTTTTTT. This translates into CASSPGQDNEKLFF.

This clone has just a few counts. V usage is TRBV19 and J usage is TRBJ1-5; 7 bases fit TRBD1. This CDR3 has 17 residues. Per the germline V gene, CDR1 is LNHDA and CDR2 is SQIVND (reference sequence). V lost 3 bases to trimming and J lost 7 bases; unmatched junction nucleotides: 15. The CDR3 DNA sequence: TGTGCCAGTAGTATTCAGGGGTTCACAGGAGGGGGCCAGCCCCAGCATTTT. Translated: CASSIQGFTGGGQPQHF.

The V call is TRBV14, the J call TRBJ2-2; D gene ambiguous. Germline loops: CDR1 SGHDN, CDR2 FVKESK. The CDR3 is 14 residues long. V shed 5 bases and J shed 3 bases, with 10 bases lying between them. This CDR3 reads CASSLLPDTGELFF. The CDR3 DNA sequence: TGTGCCAGCAGCTTACTTCCGGACACCGGGGAGCTGTTTTTT. Full variable domain (outside the CDR3, taken from reference TRBV14 and TRBJ2-2): EAGVTQFPSHSVIEKGQTVTLRCDPISGHDNLYWYRRVMGKEIKFLLHFVKESKQDESGMPNNRFLAERTGGTYSTLKVQPAELEDSGVYFCASSLLPDTGELFFGEGSRLTVL.